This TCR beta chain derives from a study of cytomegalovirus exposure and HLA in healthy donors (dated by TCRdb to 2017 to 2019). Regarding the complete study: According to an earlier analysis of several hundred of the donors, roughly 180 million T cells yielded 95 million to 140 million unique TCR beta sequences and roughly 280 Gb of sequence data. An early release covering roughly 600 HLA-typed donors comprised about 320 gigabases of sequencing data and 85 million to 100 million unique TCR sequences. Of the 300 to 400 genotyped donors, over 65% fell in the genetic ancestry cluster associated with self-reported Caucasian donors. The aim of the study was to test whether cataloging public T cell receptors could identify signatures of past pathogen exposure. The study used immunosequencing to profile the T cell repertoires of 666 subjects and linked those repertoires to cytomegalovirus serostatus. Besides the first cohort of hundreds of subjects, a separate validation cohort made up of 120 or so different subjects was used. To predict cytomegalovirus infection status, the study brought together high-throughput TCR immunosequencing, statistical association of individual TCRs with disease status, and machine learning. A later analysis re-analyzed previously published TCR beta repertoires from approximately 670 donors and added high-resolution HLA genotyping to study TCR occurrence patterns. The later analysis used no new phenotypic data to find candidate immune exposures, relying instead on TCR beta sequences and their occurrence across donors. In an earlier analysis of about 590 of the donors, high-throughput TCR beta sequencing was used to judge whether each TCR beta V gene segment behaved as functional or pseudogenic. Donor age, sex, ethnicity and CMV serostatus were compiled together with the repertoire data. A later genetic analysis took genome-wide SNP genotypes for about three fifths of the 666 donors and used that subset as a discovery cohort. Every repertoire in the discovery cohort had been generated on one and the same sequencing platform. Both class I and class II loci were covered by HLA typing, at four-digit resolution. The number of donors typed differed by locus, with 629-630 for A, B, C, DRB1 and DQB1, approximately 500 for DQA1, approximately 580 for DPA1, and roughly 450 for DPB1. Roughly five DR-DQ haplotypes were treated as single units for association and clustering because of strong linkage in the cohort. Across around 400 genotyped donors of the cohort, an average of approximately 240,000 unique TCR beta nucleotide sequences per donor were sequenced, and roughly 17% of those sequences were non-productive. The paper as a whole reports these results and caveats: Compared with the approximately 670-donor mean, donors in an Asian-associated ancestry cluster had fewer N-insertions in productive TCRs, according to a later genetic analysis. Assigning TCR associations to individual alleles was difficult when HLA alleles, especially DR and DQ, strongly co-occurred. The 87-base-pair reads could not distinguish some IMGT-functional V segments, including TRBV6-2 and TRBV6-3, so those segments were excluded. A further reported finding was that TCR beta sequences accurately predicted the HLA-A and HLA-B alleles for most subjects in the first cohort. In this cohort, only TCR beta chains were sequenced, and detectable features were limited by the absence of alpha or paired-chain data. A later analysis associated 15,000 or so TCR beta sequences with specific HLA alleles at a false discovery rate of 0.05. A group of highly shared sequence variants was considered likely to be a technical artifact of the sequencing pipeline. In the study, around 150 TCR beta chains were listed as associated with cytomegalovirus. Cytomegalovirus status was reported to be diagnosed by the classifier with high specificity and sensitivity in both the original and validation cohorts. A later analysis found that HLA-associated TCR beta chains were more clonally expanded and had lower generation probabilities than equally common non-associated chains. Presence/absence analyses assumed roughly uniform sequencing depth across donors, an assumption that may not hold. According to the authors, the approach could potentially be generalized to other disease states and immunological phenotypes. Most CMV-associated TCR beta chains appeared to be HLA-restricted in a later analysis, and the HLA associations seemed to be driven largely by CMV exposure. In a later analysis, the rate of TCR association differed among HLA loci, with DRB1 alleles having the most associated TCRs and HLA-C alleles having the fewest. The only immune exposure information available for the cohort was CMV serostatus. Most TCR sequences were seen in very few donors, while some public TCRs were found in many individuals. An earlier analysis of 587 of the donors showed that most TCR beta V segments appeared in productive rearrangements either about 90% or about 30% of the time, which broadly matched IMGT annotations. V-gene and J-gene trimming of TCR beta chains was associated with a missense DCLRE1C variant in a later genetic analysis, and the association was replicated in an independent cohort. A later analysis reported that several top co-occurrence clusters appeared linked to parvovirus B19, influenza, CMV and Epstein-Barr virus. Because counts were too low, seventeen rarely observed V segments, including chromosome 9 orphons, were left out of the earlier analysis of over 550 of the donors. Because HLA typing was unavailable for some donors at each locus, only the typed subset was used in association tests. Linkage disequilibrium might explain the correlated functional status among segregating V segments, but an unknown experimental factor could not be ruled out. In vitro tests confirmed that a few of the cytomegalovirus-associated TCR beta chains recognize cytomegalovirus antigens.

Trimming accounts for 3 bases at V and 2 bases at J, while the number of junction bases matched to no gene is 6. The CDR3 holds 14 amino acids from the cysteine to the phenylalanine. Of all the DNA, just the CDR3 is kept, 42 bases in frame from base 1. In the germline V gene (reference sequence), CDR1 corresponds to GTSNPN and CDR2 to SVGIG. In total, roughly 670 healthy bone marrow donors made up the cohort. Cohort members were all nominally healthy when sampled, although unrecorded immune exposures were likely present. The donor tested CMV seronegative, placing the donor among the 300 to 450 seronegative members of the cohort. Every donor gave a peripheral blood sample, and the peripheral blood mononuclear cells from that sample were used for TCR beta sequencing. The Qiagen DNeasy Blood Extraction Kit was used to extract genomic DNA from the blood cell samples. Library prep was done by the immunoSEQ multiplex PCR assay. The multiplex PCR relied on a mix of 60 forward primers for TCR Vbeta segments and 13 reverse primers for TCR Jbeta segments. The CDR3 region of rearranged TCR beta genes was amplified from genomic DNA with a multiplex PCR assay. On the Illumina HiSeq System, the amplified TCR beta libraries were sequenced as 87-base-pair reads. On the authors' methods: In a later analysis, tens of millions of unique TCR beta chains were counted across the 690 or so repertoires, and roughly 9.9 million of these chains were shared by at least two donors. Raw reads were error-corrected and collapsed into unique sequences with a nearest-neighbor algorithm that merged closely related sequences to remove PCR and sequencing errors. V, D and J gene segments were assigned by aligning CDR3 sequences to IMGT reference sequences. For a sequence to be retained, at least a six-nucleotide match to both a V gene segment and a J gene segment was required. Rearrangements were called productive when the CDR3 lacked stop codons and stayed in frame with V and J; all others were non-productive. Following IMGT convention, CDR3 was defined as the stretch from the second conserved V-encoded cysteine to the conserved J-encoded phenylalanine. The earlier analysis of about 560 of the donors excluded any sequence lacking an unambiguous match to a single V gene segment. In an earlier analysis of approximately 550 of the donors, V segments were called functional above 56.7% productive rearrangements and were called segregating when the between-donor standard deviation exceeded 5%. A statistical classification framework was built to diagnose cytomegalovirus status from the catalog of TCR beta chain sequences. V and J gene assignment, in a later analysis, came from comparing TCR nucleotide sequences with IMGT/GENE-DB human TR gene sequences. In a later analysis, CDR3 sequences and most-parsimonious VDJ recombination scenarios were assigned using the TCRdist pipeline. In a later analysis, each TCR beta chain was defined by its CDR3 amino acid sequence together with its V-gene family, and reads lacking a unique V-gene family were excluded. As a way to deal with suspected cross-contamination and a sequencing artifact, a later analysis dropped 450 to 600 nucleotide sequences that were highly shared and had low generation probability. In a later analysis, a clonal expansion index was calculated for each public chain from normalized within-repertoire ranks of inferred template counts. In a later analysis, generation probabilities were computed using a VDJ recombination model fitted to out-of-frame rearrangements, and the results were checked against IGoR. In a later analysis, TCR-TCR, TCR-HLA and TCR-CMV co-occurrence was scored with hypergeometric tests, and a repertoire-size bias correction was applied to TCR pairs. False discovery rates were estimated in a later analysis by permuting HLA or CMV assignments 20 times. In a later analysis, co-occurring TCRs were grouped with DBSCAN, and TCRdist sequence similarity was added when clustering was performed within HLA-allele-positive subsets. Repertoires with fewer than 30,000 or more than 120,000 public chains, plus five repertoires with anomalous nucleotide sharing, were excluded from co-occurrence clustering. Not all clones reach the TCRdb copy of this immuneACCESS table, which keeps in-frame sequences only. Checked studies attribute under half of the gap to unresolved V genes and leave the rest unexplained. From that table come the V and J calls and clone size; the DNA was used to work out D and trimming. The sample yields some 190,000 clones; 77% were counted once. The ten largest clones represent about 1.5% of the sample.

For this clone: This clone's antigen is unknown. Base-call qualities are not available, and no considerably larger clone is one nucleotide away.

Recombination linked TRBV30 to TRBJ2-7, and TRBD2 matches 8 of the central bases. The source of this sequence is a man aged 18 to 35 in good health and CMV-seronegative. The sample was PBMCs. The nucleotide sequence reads TGTGCCTGGAGAGAACTAGCGGAAACCTACGAGCAGTACTTC. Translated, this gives CAWRELAETYEQYF.